This TCR beta chain was captured in a study of spatial heterogeneity in lung cancer. Study overall: Alpha-chain detections were consistently fewer than beta-chain detections among the sequences.

Time point given: sample taken at primary tumor resection. The authors sequenced whole RNA from tumor, nontumor lung or frozen PBMC without sorting. This clonotype was seen many times. Its antigen is undetermined. Broader study findings: In tumors, expanded intratumoral alpha and beta TCR counts tracked mutation counts.

Each TCR cDNA molecule bore a unique molecular identifier. Each CDR3 protein is one row after TCRdb ran MiXCR on the 5' RACE reads. Altogether about 100,000 distinct CDR3 sequences are present, 4% to 4.5% being singletons, with the ten largest covering 20% to 25%. The CDR3 extends over 18 amino acids. The V gene's germline CDR1 is MNHNY and CDR2 SVGAGI (reference sequence). The J segment lost 0 bases and the V segment lost 6 bases, leaving 12 bases of the junction unmatched. Source: lung tumor tissue, taken at surgery. This TCR was recovered from a male donor with early-stage non-small cell lung cancer. This rearrangement joins TRBV6-6 to TRBJ1-3; TRBD1 matches 9 bases. CDR3 DNA: TGTGCCAGCAGGGAAAGACAGGGGGGTATACTCTCTGGAAACACCATATATTTT. Translating gives CASRERQGGILSGNTIYF.